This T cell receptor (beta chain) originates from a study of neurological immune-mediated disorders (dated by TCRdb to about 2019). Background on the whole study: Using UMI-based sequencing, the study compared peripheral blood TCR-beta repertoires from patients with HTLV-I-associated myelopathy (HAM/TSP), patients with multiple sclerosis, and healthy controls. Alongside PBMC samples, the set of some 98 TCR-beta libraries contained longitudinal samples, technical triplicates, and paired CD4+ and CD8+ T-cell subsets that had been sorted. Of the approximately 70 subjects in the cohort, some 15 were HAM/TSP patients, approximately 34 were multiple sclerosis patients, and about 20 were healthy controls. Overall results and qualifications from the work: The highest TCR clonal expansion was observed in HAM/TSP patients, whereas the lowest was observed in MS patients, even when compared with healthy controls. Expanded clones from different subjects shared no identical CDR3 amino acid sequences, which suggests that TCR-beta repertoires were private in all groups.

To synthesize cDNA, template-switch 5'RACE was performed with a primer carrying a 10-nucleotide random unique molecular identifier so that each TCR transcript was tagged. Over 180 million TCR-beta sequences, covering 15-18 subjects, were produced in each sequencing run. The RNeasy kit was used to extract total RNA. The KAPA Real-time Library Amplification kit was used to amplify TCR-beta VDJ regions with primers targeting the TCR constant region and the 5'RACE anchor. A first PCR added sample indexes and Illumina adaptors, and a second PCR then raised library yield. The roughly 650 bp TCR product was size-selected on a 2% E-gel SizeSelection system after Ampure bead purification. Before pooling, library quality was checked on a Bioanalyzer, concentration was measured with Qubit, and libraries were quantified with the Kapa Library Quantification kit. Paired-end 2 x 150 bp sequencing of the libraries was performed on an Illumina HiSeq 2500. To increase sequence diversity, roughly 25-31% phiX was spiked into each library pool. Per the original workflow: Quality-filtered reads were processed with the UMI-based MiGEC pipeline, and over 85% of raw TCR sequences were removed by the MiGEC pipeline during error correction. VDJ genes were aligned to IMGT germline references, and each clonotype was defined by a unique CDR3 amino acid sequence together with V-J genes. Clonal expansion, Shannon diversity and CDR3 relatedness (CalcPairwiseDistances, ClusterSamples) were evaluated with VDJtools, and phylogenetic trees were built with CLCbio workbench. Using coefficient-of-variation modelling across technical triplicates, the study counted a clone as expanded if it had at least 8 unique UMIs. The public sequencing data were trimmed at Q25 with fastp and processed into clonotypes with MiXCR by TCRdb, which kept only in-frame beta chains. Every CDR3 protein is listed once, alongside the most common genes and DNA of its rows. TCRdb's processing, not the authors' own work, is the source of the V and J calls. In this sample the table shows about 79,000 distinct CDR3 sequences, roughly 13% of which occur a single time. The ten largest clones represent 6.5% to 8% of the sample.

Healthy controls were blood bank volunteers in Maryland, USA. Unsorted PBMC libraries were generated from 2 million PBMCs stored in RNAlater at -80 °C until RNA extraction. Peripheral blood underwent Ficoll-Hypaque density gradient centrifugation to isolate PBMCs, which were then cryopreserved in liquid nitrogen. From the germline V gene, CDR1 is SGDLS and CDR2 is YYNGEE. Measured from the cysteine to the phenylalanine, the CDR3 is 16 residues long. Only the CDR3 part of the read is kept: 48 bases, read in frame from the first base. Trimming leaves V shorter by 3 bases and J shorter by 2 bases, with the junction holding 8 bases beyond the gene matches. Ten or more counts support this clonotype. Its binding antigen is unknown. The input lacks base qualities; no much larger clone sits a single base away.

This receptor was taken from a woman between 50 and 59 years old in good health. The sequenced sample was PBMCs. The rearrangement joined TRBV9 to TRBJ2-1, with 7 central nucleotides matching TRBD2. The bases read TGTGCCAGCAGCGGTCGACTAGCCCCAACCTACAATGAGCAGTTCTTC. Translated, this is CASSGRLAPTYNEQFF.